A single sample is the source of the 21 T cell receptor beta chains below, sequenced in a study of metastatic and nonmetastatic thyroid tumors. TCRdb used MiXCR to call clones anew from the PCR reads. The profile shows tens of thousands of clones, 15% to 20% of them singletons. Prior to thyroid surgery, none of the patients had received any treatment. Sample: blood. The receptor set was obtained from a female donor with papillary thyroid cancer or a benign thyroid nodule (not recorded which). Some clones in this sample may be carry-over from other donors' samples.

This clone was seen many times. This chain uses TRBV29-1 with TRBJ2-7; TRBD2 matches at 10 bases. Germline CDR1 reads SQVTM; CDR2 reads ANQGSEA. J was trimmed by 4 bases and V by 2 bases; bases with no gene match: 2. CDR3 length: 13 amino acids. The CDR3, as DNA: TGCAGCGTTGAACTAGCGGGAGTGTACGAGCAGTACTTC. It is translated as CSVELAGVYEQYF.

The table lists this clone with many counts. The CDR3 sequence is CASSHPWDREKRDTGANVLTF. CDR3 in DNA: TGTGCCAGCAGTCACCCCTGGGACAGGGAAAAGAGGGACACTGGGGCCAACGTCCTGACTTTC. The chain uses TRBV3-1 and TRBJ2-6; 9 bases are shared with TRBD1. Germline V lookup: CDR1 LGHDT, CDR2 YNNKEL (reference sequence). The CDR3 is 21 amino acids. J was trimmed by 2 bases and V by 6 bases; bases with no gene match: 20.

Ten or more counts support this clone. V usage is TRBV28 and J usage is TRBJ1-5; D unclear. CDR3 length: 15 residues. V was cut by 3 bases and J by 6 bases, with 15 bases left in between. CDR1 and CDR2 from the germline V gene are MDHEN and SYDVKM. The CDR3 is CASSLRNRAGQPQHF. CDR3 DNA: TGTGCCAGCAGTTTGAGAAATAGGGCGGGTCAGCCCCAGCATTTT.

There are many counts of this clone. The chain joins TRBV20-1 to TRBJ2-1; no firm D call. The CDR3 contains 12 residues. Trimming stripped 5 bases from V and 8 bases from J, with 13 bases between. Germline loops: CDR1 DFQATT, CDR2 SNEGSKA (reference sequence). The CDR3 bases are TGCAGTGCTCAAGGGTTTAGGGATGAGCAGTTCTTC. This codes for CSAQGFRDEQFF.

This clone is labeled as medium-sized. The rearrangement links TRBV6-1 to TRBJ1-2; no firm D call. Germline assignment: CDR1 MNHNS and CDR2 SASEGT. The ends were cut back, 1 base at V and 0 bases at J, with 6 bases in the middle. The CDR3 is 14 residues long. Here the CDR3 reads CASSEGSANYGYTF. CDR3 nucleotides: TGTGCCAGCAGTGAAGGCTCGGCTAACTATGGCTACACCTTC.

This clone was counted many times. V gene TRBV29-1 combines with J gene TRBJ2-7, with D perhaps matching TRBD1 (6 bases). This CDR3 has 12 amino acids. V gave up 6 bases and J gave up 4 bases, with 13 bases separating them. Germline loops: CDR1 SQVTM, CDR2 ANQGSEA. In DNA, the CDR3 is TGCAGCGTGGAACAACAGGGATACGAGCAGTACTTC. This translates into CSVEQQGYEQYF.

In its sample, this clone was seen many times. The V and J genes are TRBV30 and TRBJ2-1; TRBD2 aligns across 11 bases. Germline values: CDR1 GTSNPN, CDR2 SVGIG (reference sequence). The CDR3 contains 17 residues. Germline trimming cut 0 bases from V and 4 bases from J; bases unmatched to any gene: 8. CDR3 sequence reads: CAWSVEWGTSGYNEQFF. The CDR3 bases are TGTGCCTGGAGTGTAGAGTGGGGGACTAGCGGATACAATGAGCAGTTCTTC.

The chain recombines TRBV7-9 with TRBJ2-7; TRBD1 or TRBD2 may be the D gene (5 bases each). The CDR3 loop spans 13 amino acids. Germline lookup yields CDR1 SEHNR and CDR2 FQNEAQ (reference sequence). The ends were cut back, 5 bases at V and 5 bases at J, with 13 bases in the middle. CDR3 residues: CASSHLWGNEQYF. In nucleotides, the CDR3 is TGTGCCAGCAGCCATTTGTGGGGGAACGAGCAGTACTTC.

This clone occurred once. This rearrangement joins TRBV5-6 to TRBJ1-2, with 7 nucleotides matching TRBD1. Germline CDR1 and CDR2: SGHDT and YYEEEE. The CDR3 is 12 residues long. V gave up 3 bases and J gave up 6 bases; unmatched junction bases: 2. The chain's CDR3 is CASSSTGDGYTF. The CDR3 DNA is TGTGCCAGCAGCTCAACAGGGGATGGCTACACCTTC.

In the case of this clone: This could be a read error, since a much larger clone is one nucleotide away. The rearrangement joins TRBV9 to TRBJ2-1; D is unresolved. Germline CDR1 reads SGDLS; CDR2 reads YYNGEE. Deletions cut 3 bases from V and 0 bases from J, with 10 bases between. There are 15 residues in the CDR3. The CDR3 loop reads CASSGVGLSYNEQFF. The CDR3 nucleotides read TGTGCCAGCAGCGGGGTAGGGCTCTCCTACAATGAGCAGTTCTTC. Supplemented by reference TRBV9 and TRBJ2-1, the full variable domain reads DSGVTQTPKHLITATGQRVTLRCSPRSGDLSVYWYQQSLDQGLQFLIQYYNGEERAKGNILERFSAQQFPDLHSELNLSSLELGDSALYFCASSGVGLSYNEQFFGPGTRLTVL.

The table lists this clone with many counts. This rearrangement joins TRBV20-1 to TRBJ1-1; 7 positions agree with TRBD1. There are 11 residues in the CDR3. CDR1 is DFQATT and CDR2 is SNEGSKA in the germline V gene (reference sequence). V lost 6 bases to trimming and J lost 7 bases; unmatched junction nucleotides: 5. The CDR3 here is CSAYTGVEAFF. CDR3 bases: TGCAGTGCGTACACAGGGGTTGAAGCTTTCTTT.

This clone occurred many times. Written as DNA, the CDR3 is TGTGCCAGTGGATCCAGGGACGGCTCTAATGAAAAACTGTTTTTT. Translation gives CASGSRDGSNEKLFF. The V and J genes are TRBV19 and TRBJ1-4; TRBD1 is a possible D gene (5 bases). Germline V gene lookup returns CDR1 LNHDA and CDR2 SQIVND (reference sequence). This CDR3 spans 15 amino acids. V dropped 8 bases and J dropped 3 bases, with 16 bases sitting between them.

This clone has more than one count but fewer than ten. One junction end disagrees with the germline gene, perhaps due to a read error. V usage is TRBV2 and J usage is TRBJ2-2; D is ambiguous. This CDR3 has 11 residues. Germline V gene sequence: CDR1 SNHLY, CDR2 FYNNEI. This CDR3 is CASGAVRDLFF. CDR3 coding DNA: TGTGCCAGCGGTGCCGTAAGGGATCTGTTTTTT.

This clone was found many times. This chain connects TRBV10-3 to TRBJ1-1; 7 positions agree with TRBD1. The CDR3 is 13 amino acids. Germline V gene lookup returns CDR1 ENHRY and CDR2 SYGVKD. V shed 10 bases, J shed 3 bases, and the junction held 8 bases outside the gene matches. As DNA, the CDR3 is TGTGCCACGCACCGGGACAGAGACACTGAAGCTTTCTTT. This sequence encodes CATHRDRDTEAFF.

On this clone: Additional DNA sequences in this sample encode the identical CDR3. Written as DNA, the CDR3 is TGTGCCAGCTCATCCCGGGACAGGGTCGATACGCAGTATTTT. It is translated as CASSSRDRVDTQYF. The J gene is TRBJ2-3, the V gene TRBV18; 9 nucleotides align to TRBD1. CDR1 is KGHSH and CDR2 is LQKENI in the germline V gene. Trimming cost V 5 bases and J 6 bases; bases outside gene matches: 6. This CDR3 has 14 amino acids.

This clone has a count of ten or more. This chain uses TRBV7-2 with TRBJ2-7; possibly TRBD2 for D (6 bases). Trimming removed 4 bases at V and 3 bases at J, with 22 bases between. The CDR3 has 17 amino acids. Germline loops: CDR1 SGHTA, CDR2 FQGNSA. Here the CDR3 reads CASSSRRDPTGNYEQYF. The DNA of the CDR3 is TGTGCCAGCAGCTCACGGAGGGATCCGACTGGGAACTACGAGCAGTACTTC.

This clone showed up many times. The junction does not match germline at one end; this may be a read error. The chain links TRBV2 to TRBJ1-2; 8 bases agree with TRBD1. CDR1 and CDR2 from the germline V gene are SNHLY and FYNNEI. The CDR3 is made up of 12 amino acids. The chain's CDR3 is CASREDRGGYTF. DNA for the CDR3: TGTGCCAGCAGGGAAGACAGGGGAGGCTACACCTTC.

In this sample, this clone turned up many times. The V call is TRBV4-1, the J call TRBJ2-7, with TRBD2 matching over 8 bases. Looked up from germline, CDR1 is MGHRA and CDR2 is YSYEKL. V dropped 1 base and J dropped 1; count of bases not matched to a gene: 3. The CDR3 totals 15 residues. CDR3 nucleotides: TGCGCCAGCAGCCAAGCACTAGCGGAGTCCTACGAGCAGTACTTC. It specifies CASSQALAESYEQYF.

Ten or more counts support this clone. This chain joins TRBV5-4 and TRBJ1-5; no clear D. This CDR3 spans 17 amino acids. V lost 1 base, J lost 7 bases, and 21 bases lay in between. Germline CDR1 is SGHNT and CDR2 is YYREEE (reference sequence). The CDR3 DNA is TGTGCCAGCAGCTTGAACAGCCCTACCCCATTAGGACAGCCCCAGCATTTT. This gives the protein CASSLNSPTPLGQPQHF.

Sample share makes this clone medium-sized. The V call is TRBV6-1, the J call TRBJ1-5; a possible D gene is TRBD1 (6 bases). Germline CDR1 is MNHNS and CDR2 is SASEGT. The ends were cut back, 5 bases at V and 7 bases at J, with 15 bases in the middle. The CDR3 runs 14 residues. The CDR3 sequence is CASSLQGIDQPQHF. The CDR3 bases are TGTGCCAGCAGTTTACAGGGAATCGACCAGCCCCAGCATTTT.

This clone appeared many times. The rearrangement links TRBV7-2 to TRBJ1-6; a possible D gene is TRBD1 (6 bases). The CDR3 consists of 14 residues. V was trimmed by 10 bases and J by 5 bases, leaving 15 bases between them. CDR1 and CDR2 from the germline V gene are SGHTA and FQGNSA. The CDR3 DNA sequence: TGTGCCATCTTACAGGGTTGGGATAATTCACCCCTCCACTTT. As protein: CAILQGWDNSPLHF.